Sequencing of this TCR beta chain was carried out in a study of blood T cell repertoires in COVID-19 (dated by TCRdb to between 2020 and 2021). For the wider study: The collaborator samples originated in the United States, Italy and Spain and spanned the acute and convalescent phases of COVID-19. The samples were drawn from the first 160 participants of the ongoing ImmuneRACE study and from some 1,300 subjects provided by 6 global collaborators. The prospective study material was composed of cDNA or gDNA derived from T cells, B-cell-depleted T cells, or PBMCs. Sample metadata almost always included a de-identified subject ID, COVID-19 status, age in years and sex. Subjects who had been exposed to COVID-19, were actively infected with it, or had recovered from it provided the deeply sampled blood TCRbeta repertoires that made up the dataset. A freely available public database, intended as a resource for researchers studying the immune response to SARS-CoV-2, is where the repertoires were released. Where available, HLA class I and class II types were taken from metadata supplied by the sample provider and were not determined by assay-based typing.

Enrolling through a virtual design, the prospective study's participants ranged in age from about 18 to 89 years and lived across about two dozen United States geographic areas. Cohort assignment in the prospective study relied on participant-reported clinical history from a screening survey and a study questionnaire. A participant counted as exposed if, within 2 weeks of entering the study, that participant had been in contact with someone who had a PCR-confirmed or clinician-diagnosed COVID-19 case. Each participant in the prospective study had whole blood, serum and a nasopharyngeal or oropharyngeal swab collected by mobile phlebotomists. Prospective study participants could optionally give additional blood draws and questionnaires over an approximately two-month period. Before DNA extraction, prospective study blood samples were shipped either frozen or at room temperature. TCRbeta CDR3 regions were amplified from genomic DNA using the immunoSEQ Assay, a bias-controlled multiplex PCR. The paper's data handling went like this. Nucleated cell counts per sample were estimated from amplification of reference gene primers within the assay. To quantify the absolute abundance of each unique TCRbeta CDR3 rearrangement, sequence reads were collapsed and filtered. For each sample, productive Simpson clonality was calculated by taking the square root of Simpson's diversity index across productive rearrangements. TCRdb provides this immuneACCESS table in a form limited to in-frame rearrangements. Some clones are lacking; in checked studies, under half of them reflect an unresolved V gene, and why the rest are absent is not known. Clone size and the V and J calls come from that table; the DNA yielded D and trimming. The sample table lists around 250,000 clones, over 80% of them with a count of one. The top ten clonotypes cover just over 0.85% of the sample.

Results the study describes overall, beyond this receptor: The quantity of clinical and demographic metadata differed by source and by participant and was supplied without curation.

The CDR3 starts with the cysteine, ends with the phenylalanine, and has 16 residues. Here the CDR3 DNA is all that survives: 48 bases in frame from base 1. Per the germline V gene, SGHRS is the CDR1 and YFSETQ is the CDR2. Comment on this clone: The clone's antigen remains unknown. Compared with germline, one end of the junction differs, possibly owing to a read error.

This TCR derives from a man aged 50-60 years who had been exposed to COVID-19. Rearrangement joined TRBV5-1 to TRBJ1-1; 10 bases in the junction line up with TRBD1. Sequencing was performed on PBMCs or T cells enriched from blood (not recorded which). DNA sequence: TGCGCCAGCAGCTTGGGAGTGGCCGGGACAGGGGCCGGATCGCTCTTT. This is translated as CASSLGVAGTGAGSLF.